These T cell receptor beta chains were read from a single sample in a study of lymphopenia after photon versus proton radiotherapy. Assay used: immunoSEQ multiplex PCR; TCRdb lists only in-frame clones, some missing. Of around 53,000 clones in the sample, about 86% are singletons; the top ten hold less than 35%. Source: peripheral blood, taken from a patient treated with photon-based radiotherapy. These receptors were taken from a man aged 50-59 years with gastric cancer. Both conserved end residues are part of each CDR3. Not all rows give a size; the values are once, few, many and, for expanded clones, a class.

TRBV27	-	CASSPFSSYEQYF
TRBV5-1	-	CASSLATGAMGEQYF
TRBV4-3	-	CASSQGGGRANTEAFF
TRBV7-2	once	CASSLASSGGQETQYF
TRBV5-4	-	CASSLNPGAQETQYF
TRBV6-6	once	CASRGGDRGIEKLFF
TRBV28	-	CASSSPIREATDTQYF
TRBV7-9	-	CASSPEGLSSYEQYF
TRBV6-1	-	CASSQGQPNQPQHF
TRBV6-5	-	CASSYPTGGVYEQYF
TRBV7-2	-	CASSLAHRTGELFF
TRBV7-2	-	CASSPRWSYNEQFF
TRBV7-9	-	CASSWTGANEQFF
TRBV21-1	-	CASSKALGGAHGYTF
TRBV20-1	-	CSANGLRRAFF
TRBV5-8	-	CASSQSGTQYF
TRBV5-6	-	CASRHPREGYGYTF
TRBV27	-	CASSLLGTSGSRRSSYNEQFF
TRBV7-8	-	CASSLGQEETQYF
TRBV18	-	CASSLGLAGANEQFF
TRBV11-2	-	CASSLDISYNEQFF
TRBV10-2	-	CASTRGSNYGYTF
TRBV5-1	-	CASSGGSTNEKLFF
TRBV13	-	CASSDLTGLRDTEAFF
TRBV6-6	-	CASSYFVDSNQPQHF
TRBV5-1	few	CASSLGGLMNTEAFF
TRBV19	-	CASSITGMNTEAFF
TRBV5-1	-	CASSGTSGSSEQFF
TRBV7-2	-	CASSIQQGSNYGYTF
TRBV5-1	-	CASSLTSPQETQYF
TRBV7-6	-	CASSFSGWAEPYEQYF
TRBV19	-	CASSSGQATDTQYF
TRBV11-2	-	CASRYYNEQFF
TRBV6-1	once	CASSGPGLPEQYF
TRBV4-1	-	CASSPQPPRDRYTDTQYF
TRBV7-6	-	CASSPRGSGKYQETQYF
TRBV4-1	few	CASSQPRLAGGPKTGELFF
TRBV5-6	-	CASSSLAGGGWYEQYF
TRBV4-1	-	CASSQVSGRVETQYF
TRBV4-3	few	CASSLYDSQYEQYF
TRBV2	-	CASSGVGGRGGEQYF
TRBV5-5	-	CASSKDRGLDDTEAFF
TRBV10-3	-	CAIKVAGNTEAFF
TRBV11-2	-	CASSFLSGLGELFF
TRBV2	-	CASSSSRGLGGELFF
TRBV5-1	-	CASSSTGLETQYF
TRBV7-2	-	CASSMDSGVRGYTF
TRBV5-1	-	CASSSGPPWNTQYF
TRBV30	-	CAWDTGAYQPQHF
TRBV5-4	-	CASSLLWPTNYGYTF
TRBV11-2	-	CASSWNRVEAFF
TRBV29-1	-	CSGDSGGTDTQYF